Listed below are T cell receptor beta chains from one sample, sequenced in a study of cytomegalovirus exposure and HLA in healthy donors. The table came from immunoSEQ multiplex PCR; TCRdb's copy has only in-frame clones and leaves some out. Recorded for this sample: 41,000 or so clones. The sequenced sample consisted of PBMCs. All receptors come from a man aged 25 to 40 in good health and CMV-seronegative. Each CDR3 is given with its conserved first and last residue. The D gene is left open where the match is weak.

TRBJ2-7 | NA | TRBV7-2 | TGTGCCAGCAGCATCGGGTCCTACGAGCAGTACTTC | CASSIGSYEQYF
TRBJ2-3 | TRBD1 | TRBV19 | TGTGCCAGTAGTACCCGGACAGGTCCCGATACGCAGTATTTT | CASSTRTGPDTQYF
TRBJ2-3 | TRBD1 | TRBV19 | TGTGCCAGTAGTAACCCCGGGACAGGGTGGTTGACAGATACGCAGTATTTT | CASSNPGTGWLTDTQYF
TRBJ1-5 | TRBD1 | TRBV18 | TGTGCCAGCTCAACGACAGGGCAAGGAGGCAATCAGCCCCAGCATTTT | CASSTTGQGGNQPQHF
TRBJ1-5 | NA | TRBV6-1 | TGTGCCAGCGCGGCAGATTATAGCAATCAGCCCCAGCATTTT | CASAADYSNQPQHF
TRBJ2-1 | TRBD2 | TRBV18 | TGTGCCAGCTCACCACGGAGCGGGGGGGCGGGCAATGAGCAGTTCTTC | CASSPRSGGAGNEQFF
TRBJ2-1 | TRBD2 | TRBV9 | TGTGCCAGCAGCGTATCGGGGCGGGGGGGCCCCCTCCATGAGCAGTTCTTC | CASSVSGRGGPLHEQFF
TRBJ1-2 | TRBD1 | TRBV7-9 | TGTGCCAGCAGCCTACCCCGACAGGGGGCTAACTATGGCTACACCTTC | CASSLPRQGANYGYTF
TRBJ2-7 | TRBD1 | TRBV5-1 | TGCGCCAGCAGCCAAATAGACAGGGCCTACGAGCAGTACTTC | CASSQIDRAYEQYF
TRBJ1-2 | TRBD1 | TRBV10-2 | TGCGCCAGCAGTGGTTACGGACAGGCAGACTATGGCTACACCTTC | CASSGYGQADYGYTF
TRBJ2-5 | TRBD1 | TRBV7-2 | TGTGCCAGCAGGTGGACAGGGGGTGACGAGACCCAGTACTTC | CASRWTGGDETQYF
TRBJ1-1 | NA | TRBV27 | TGTGCCAGCAGTTCCGGGGGGAACACTGAAGCTTTCTTT | CASSSGGNTEAFF
TRBJ2-7 | NA | TRBV7-2 | TGTGCCAGCAGCCCCCGGACTGCGGGGGAGCAGTACTTC | CASSPRTAGEQYF
TRBJ2-1 | NA | TRBV7-9 | TGTGCCAGCAGCTTCCGAGCACTCGACAATGAGCAGTTCTTC | CASSFRALDNEQFF
TRBJ1-2 | NA | TRBV25-1 | TGTGCCAGCAGTGAAAGAGATGTTACTAGCTACACCTTC | CASSERDVTSYTF
TRBJ2-3 | TRBD2 | TRBV4-1 | TGCGCCAGCAGCCAAGGGGGACTAGCGGGAGTAGATACGCAGTATTTT | CASSQGGLAGVDTQYF
TRBJ1-1 | TRBD1 | TRBV9 | TGTGCCAGCAGCCCGACAGGGATGAACACTGAAGCTTTCTTT | CASSPTGMNTEAFF
TRBJ2-3 | NA | TRBV6-1 | TGTGCCAGCAGGAGTAGGGGGGGCTTTGATACGCAGTATTTT | CASRSRGGFDTQYF
TRBJ1-6 | NA | TRBV6-5 | TGTGCCAGCAGTTATAATTCCTATAATTCACCCCTACACTTT | CASSYNSYNSPLHF
TRBJ1-5 | NA | TRBV19 | TGTGCCAGTAGTATGGGGGGACGGTACAATCAGCCCCAGCATTTT | CASSMGGRYNQPQHF
TRBJ1-2 | TRBD1 | TRBV29-1 | TGCAGCGTTGAACCTGGACAGGGTATTGGCTACACCTTC | CSVEPGQGIGYTF
TRBJ1-4 | NA | TRBV25-1 | TGTGCCAGCGGTGACAGGAACATCGCAACTAATGAAAAACTGTTTTTT | CASGDRNIATNEKLFF
TRBJ1-5 | NA | TRBV4-1 | TGCGCCAGCAGCCAAGATCCCTCTCAGCCCCAGCATTTT | CASSQDPSQPQHF
TRBJ1-1 | NA | TRBV19 | TGTGCCAGTAGTATAACAGGAGTGAACACTGAAGCTTTCTTT | CASSITGVNTEAFF
TRBJ2-3 | NA | TRBV27 | TGTGCCAGCAGTTTCATCACAGGGAAGTGGGCAGCAGATACGCAGTATTTT | CASSFITGKWAADTQYF
TRBJ1-2 | TRBD1 | TRBV5-6 | TGTGCCAGCAGCTTTTGGACAGGGCGCTTCTATGGCTACACCTTC | CASSFWTGRFYGYTF
TRBJ1-6 | TRBD1 | TRBV7-8 | TGTGCCAGCAGCTTAGCAACAGGGGTTAAGGATTCACCCCTCCACTTT | CASSLATGVKDSPLHF
TRBJ1-6 | TRBD1 | TRBV27 | TGTGCCAGCAGGTCTTTAGGGGGCCCTTCACCCCTCCACTTT | CASRSLGGPSPLHF
TRBJ2-2 | TRBD2 | TRBV10-1 | TGCGCCAGCAGCGGGACTAGCGGGAGGGCCTACACCGGGGAGCTGTTTTTT | CASSGTSGRAYTGELFF
TRBJ1-2 | TRBD1 | TRBV19 | TGTGCCAGTACCTACCCGGACAGGACCGGCAAGGGCTACACCTTC | CASTYPDRTGKGYTF
TRBJ2-5 | NA | TRBV27 | TGTGCCAGCAGTTCCAAACCCGCACGGTTCCAAGAGACCCAGTACTTC | CASSSKPARFQETQYF
TRBJ1-3 | NA | TRBV7-8 | TGTGCCAGCAGCCTAAACACGGTAGCCTCTGGAAACACCATATATTTT | CASSLNTVASGNTIYF
TRBJ1-5 | NA | TRBV6-1 | TGTGCCGTGCGCCGGGAGGAGCCCCAGCATTTT | CAVRREEPQHF
TRBJ1-5 | NA | TRBV7-9 | TGTGCCAGCAGCCTCGCGGGGGACAATCAGCCCCAGCATTTT | CASSLAGDNQPQHF
TRBJ1-4 | NA | TRBV9 | TGTGCCAGCAGCGTAGACACAACTAATGAAAAACTGTTTTTT | CASSVDTTNEKLFF
TRBJ2-7 | TRBD2 | TRBV5-4 | TGTGCCAGCAGCTTGCGGCGGGAGGTCTCCTACGAGCAGTACTTC | CASSLRREVSYEQYF
TRBJ1-5 | NA | TRBV7-9 | TGTGCCAGCAGCTTGGACAGTAGCAATCAGCCCCAGCATTTT | CASSLDSSNQPQHF
TRBJ2-1 | TRBD2 | TRBV4-2 | TGTGCCAGCAGCCAAGACATGAGCGGGAGGCCCGCGGGGGAGCAGTTCTTC | CASSQDMSGRPAGEQFF
TRBJ2-2 | NA | TRBV5-6 | TGTGCCAGCAGCTTGGCCGAGGCAGCGAACACCGGGGAGCTGTTTTTT | CASSLAEAANTGELFF
TRBJ1-4 | NA | TRBV11-2 | TGTGCCAGCAGCCAGCAGGCGAATGAAAAACTGTTTTTT | CASSQQANEKLFF
TRBJ1-1 | NA | TRBV14 | TGTGCCAGCAGCCGTCGATTAGCGGGAATGAACACTGAAGCTTTCTTT | CASSRRLAGMNTEAFF
TRBJ1-2 | NA | TRBV27 | TGTGCCAGCAGTTTCAATGGAGCTAACTATGGCTACACCTTC | CASSFNGANYGYTF
TRBJ1-2 | NA | TRBV7-2 | TGTGCCAGCAGCTGGGTCGGGGGGTATGGCTACACCTTC | CASSWVGGYGYTF
TRBJ1-3 | TRBD1 | TRBV14 | TGTGCCAGCAGCCAAATAACAGGGGGCAAAGGAAACACCATATATTTT | CASSQITGGKGNTIYF
TRBJ1-5 | TRBD1 | TRBV19 | TGTGCCAGTAGTTTCGACAGGGACCAGCCCCAGCATTTT | CASSFDRDQPQHF